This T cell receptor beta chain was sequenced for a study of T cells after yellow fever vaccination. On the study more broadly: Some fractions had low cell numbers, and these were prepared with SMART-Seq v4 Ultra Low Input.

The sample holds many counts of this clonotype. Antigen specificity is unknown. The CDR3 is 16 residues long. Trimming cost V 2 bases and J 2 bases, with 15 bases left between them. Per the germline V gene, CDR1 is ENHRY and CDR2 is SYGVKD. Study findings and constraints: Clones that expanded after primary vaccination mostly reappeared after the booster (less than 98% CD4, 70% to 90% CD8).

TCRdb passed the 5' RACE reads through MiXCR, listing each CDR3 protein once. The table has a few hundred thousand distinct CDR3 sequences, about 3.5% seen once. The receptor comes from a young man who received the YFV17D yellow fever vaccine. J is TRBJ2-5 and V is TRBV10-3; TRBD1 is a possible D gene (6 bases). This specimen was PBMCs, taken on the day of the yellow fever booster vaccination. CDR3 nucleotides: TGTGCCATCAGTGAGGGGGGCAGGCCAATGCAAGAGACCCAGTACTTC. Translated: CAISEGGRPMQETQYF.